Listed here are 32 T cell receptor beta chains from one sample, sequenced in a study of beta chain features in type 1 diabetes. General observations from the study: TCRB CDR3 length was moderately but significantly reduced in all four CD4+ subsets of Type 1 diabetes patients.

These receptors' targets are unknown. The entirety of the isolated RNA underwent reverse transcription, so expressed TCRB transcripts were sequenced. This table comes from immunoSEQ multiplex PCR, and its TCRdb copy is limited to in-frame clones, with some not included. The repertoire holds a few hundred thousand clones, with roughly 11% as singletons. The sample comprised naive CD4+ T cells from blood. These receptors were collected from a man aged 30 to 45 with type 1 diabetes.

This chain joins TRBV6-5 and TRBJ2-4; 7 bases line up with TRBD2. Germline CDR1 MNHEY, CDR2 SVGAGI. Losses at the gene ends were 5 bases for V and 0 bases for J; bases not matched to a gene: 4. CDR3 length: 15 residues. The DNA of the CDR3 is TGTGCCAGCAGTCCCGGGGGGATAGCCAAAAACATTCAGTACTTC. This translates into CASSPGGIAKNIQYF.

The J gene is TRBJ2-5, the V gene TRBV19, with D possibly TRBD2 on 5 matching bases. The CDR3 extends over 15 amino acids. Per germline, CDR1 LNHDA and CDR2 SQIVND (reference sequence). V shed 5 bases and J shed 4 bases, with 17 bases lying between them. In DNA, the CDR3 is TGTGCCAGTAGTTCCAGGTCGGGGATAGCAGAGACCCAGTACTTC. Amino acid sequence: CASSSRSGIAETQYF.

This chain's CDR3 is CASSTYETGGKNGYTF. CDR3 DNA: TGTGCCAGTAGTACCTACGAGACAGGGGGTAAGAATGGCTACACCTTC. The V and J genes are TRBV19 and TRBJ1-2, with TRBD1 matching 9 bases. V dropped 4 bases and J dropped 6; count of bases not matched to a gene: 12. From germline, CDR1 is LNHDA and CDR2 SQIVND (reference sequence). The CDR3 is made up of 16 amino acids.

This clone has just a few counts. This chain joins TRBV6-1 and TRBJ2-7; D not resolved. The length of the CDR3 is 14 residues. The V gene's germline CDR1 is MNHNS and CDR2 SASEGT. With 2 bases removed from V and 0 bases from J, the gap between germline ends came to 8 bases. Here the CDR3 DNA reads TGTGCCAGCAGTGAAATTCCTAGCTCCTACGAGCAGTACTTC. Its translation is CASSEIPSSYEQYF.

The CDR3 DNA follows: TGTGCCAGCAGCGCCATGGGACTAAGGGTGGGGGCGCAGTATTTT. Amino acid sequence: CASSAMGLRVGAQYF. The chain is built from TRBV7-2 and TRBJ2-3; the match to TRBD2 covers 7 bases. The CDR3 loop spans 15 amino acids. From germline, CDR1 is SGHTA and CDR2 FQGNSA. After removal of 5 bases from V and 10 bases from J, the junction contained 15 bases not matched to a gene.

The genes are TRBV7-2 and TRBJ2-5, with D possibly matching TRBD2 (5 bases). V lost 1 base, J lost 2 bases, and 11 bases lay in between. CDR1 is SGHTA and CDR2 is FQGNSA in the germline V gene. The CDR3 has 15 amino acids. The CDR3 loop is CASSLDGLAQETQYF. CDR3 nucleotide sequence: TGTGCCAGCAGCTTAGATGGCCTAGCTCAAGAGACCCAGTACTTC. The full variable domain, completed using reference TRBV7-2 and TRBJ2-5, is GAGVSQSPSNKVTEKGKDVELRCDPISGHTALYWYRQSLGQGLEFLIYFQGNSAPDKSGLPSDRFSAERTGGSVSTLTIQRTQQEDSAVYLCASSLDGLAQETQYFGPGTRLLVL.

This clone was counted only a few times. The chain employs TRBV7-2 and TRBJ2-3; TRBD2 matches 11 bases. Per the germline V gene, CDR1 is SGHTA and CDR2 is FQGNSA. There are 16 residues in the CDR3. V gave up 5 bases and J gave up 2 bases; unmatched junction bases: 6. CDR3 residues: CASSDVSGGVTDTQYF. CDR3 sequence (DNA): TGTGCCAGCAGCGATGTTAGCGGGGGGGTCACAGATACGCAGTATTTT.

The table lists this clone with a few counts. The chain uses TRBV9 and TRBJ2-3; 7 positions agree with TRBD1. CDR1 SGDLS and CDR2 YYNGEE come from the germline V gene. The trim removed 0 bases at V and 3 bases at J, leaving 4 bases unmatched. The CDR3 is 15 residues long. The DNA for the CDR3 is TGTGCCAGCAGCGTAGGACAGGGTAGGACAGATACGCAGTATTTT. As protein: CASSVGQGRTDTQYF.

The chain joins TRBV2 to TRBJ1-1; 10 bases match TRBD1. This CDR3 is built from 14 residues. Trimming cost V 7 bases and J 4 bases; bases outside gene matches: 6. Germline loops: CDR1 SNHLY, CDR2 FYNNEI. CDR3 in amino acids: CASMTGGEGTEAFF. The CDR3, as DNA: TGTGCCAGCATGACAGGGGGCGAAGGCACTGAAGCTTTCTTT. The full variable domain, its missing parts supplied by reference TRBV2 and TRBJ1-1, is EPEVTQTPSHQVTQMGQEVILRCVPISNHLYFYWYRQILGQKVEFLVSFYNNEISEKSEIFDDQFSVERPDGSNFTLKIRSTKLEDSAMYFCASMTGGEGTEAFFGQGTRLTVV.

This clone has only a few counts. This chain joins TRBV6-6 and TRBJ2-3; no reliable D call. The CDR3 extends over 12 amino acids. Germline assignment: CDR1 MNHNY and CDR2 SVGAGI (reference sequence). The V and J ends lost 5 bases and 6 bases respectively, with 9 bases between them. The CDR3 DNA reads as TGTGCCAGCAGTCAGACTTACGATACGCAGTATTTT. This translates into CASSQTYDTQYF.

This clone came up a few times. The rearrangement joins TRBV5-1 to TRBJ2-3; D unclear. Trimming stripped 2 bases from V and 2 bases from J, with 12 bases between. This CDR3 region has 15 residues. Per the germline V gene, CDR1 is SGHRS and CDR2 is YFSETQ. CDR3 region: CASSFRQRDTDTQYF. The CDR3 DNA reads TGCGCCAGCAGCTTTCGGCAGCGAGACACAGATACGCAGTATTTT.

CDR3 residues: CSASDNPRQFF. The CDR3 coding sequence is TGCAGTGCTAGCGACAACCCGCGGCAGTTCTTC. The chain joins TRBV20-1 to TRBJ2-1; D call uncertain. Germline V gives CDR1 DFQATT, CDR2 SNEGSKA (reference sequence). Trimming pared 3 bases from V and 12 bases from J, leaving 12 bases between. The CDR3 is 11 residues long.

The gene calls are TRBV7-9 and TRBJ2-1; 14 nucleotides match TRBD2. The CDR3 consists of 16 residues. With 5 bases clipped from V and 3 bases from J, the junction kept 3 bases outside the gene matches. Germline V gives CDR1 SEHNR, CDR2 FQNEAQ (reference sequence). The CDR3 coding sequence is TGTGCCAGCAGCCCGGGACTAGCGGGGGACTACAATGAGCAGTTCTTC. Translated, it gives CASSPGLAGDYNEQFF.

Only a few counts were recorded for this clone. The rearrangement links TRBV4-2 to TRBJ1-2; TRBD1 might be the D (5 bases). CDR1 LGHNA and CDR2 YNFKEQ come from the germline V gene. There are 14 residues in the CDR3. V was clipped by 1 base and J by 3 bases, with 9 bases between them. The CDR3 DNA follows: TGTGCCAGCAGCCAAGGGGGCAGCGACTATGGCTACACCTTC. It specifies CASSQGGSDYGYTF.

The sample holds a few counts of this clone. This chain joins TRBV9 and TRBJ2-7; tentative D call: TRBD1 (8 bases). Trimming removed 0 bases from V and 6 bases from J, with 13 bases in between. Germline V gene data show CDR1 as SGDLS and CDR2 as YYNGEE. CDR3 length equals 14 residues. CDR3 DNA sequence: TGTGCCAGCAGCGTAGGAACAGGGGGGGCCGAGCAGTACTTC. Protein: CASSVGTGGAEQYF.

In this sample, this clone turned up a few times. CDR3 nucleotide sequence: TGTGCCACCCGAGACAGTCCCAACTATGGCTACACCTTC. Translation: CATRDSPNYGYTF. The chain links TRBV13 to TRBJ1-2; the D gene is possibly TRBD1 (5 bases). The CDR3 runs 13 residues. Germline CDR1 PRHDT, CDR2 FYEKMQ (reference sequence). V was shortened by 10 bases and J by 2 bases, with 14 bases between the two germline ends. Complete variable domain (other parts from reference TRBV13 and TRBJ1-2): AAGVIQSPRHLIKEKRETATLKCYPIPRHDTVYWYQQGPGQDPQFLISFYEKMQSDKGSIPDRFSAQQFSDYHSELNMSSLELGDSALYFCATRDSPNYGYTFGSGTRLTVV.

This chain joins TRBV5-1 and TRBJ1-2; a weak D match, TRBD1 (5 bases). V was trimmed by 0 bases and J by 2 bases, leaving 8 bases between them. The CDR3 consists of 14 residues. Germline V CDR1 and CDR2: SGHRS, YFSETQ. CDR3 nucleotide sequence: TGCGCCAGCAGCTTGGGGGGCGCCAACTATGGCTACACCTTC. This sequence encodes CASSLGGANYGYTF.

Only a few counts were recorded for this clone. The chain uses TRBV9 and TRBJ1-2; 7 bases fit TRBD1. V trimming: 4 bases; J trimming: 3 bases; junction bases outside the gene matches: 9. The CDR3 is 15 residues long. Germline CDR1 SGDLS, CDR2 YYNGEE. The CDR3 coding sequence is TGTGCCAGCAGCCCCCGGACAGGAACGGACTATGGCTACACCTTC. Amino acid sequence: CASSPRTGTDYGYTF.

This clone was picked up a small number of times. The gene calls are TRBV10-3 and TRBJ1-1; 7 positions match TRBD1. The CDR3 runs 12 residues. The V segment lost 5 bases and the J segment 5 bases; nucleotides outside the gene matches: 2. Looked up from germline, CDR1 is ENHRY and CDR2 is SYGVKD. CDR3 region: CAISKQGTEAFF. The DNA of the CDR3 is TGTGCCATCAGTAAACAGGGGACTGAAGCTTTCTTT.

This clone was seen only a few times. V gene TRBV10-3 combines with J gene TRBJ2-1; 9 nucleotides line up with TRBD1. The V gene's germline CDR1 is ENHRY and CDR2 SYGVKD. The V segment lost 6 bases and the J segment 7 bases; nucleotides outside the gene matches: 7. The CDR3 contains 14 residues. This CDR3 is CAIREDRGGNEQFF. CDR3 bases: TGTGCCATCAGGGAGGACAGGGGAGGAAATGAGCAGTTCTTC.

The sample holds a few counts of this clone. The chain combines TRBV6-6 with TRBJ2-5; 7 bases agree with TRBD1. V gave up 7 bases and J gave up 5 bases; unmatched junction bases: 16. This CDR3 has 16 residues. From germline, CDR1 is MNHNY and CDR2 SVGAGI (reference sequence). The CDR3 sequence is CASTSRGQPLMETQYF. CDR3 DNA sequence: TGTGCCAGCACCTCTCGGGGACAGCCCTTAATGGAGACCCAGTACTTC.

This clone was seen only a few times. Other DNA sequences in the sample encode the same CDR3. This chain uses TRBV7-2 with TRBJ2-3, with 8 bases fitting TRBD2. CDR3 length equals 14 residues. The ends lost 6 bases at V and 2 bases at J; junction bases unmatched: 4. CDR1 is SGHTA, CDR2 FQGNSA, per germline. CDR3 protein: CASSLAGPTDTQYF. CDR3 coding DNA: TGTGCCAGCAGTCTAGCGGGCCCCACAGATACGCAGTATTTT.

The chain is built from TRBV19 and TRBJ1-6; 9 bases match TRBD1. CDR1 LNHDA and CDR2 SQIVND come from the germline V gene (reference sequence). The CDR3 covers 14 residues. Trimming at V came to 4 bases and at J to 7 bases, leaving 2 bases not matched to a gene. CDR3 region: CASSRDRANSPLHF. DNA for the CDR3: TGTGCCAGTAGTAGGGACAGGGCGAATTCACCCCTCCACTTT.

This clone has more than one count but fewer than ten. The chain uses TRBV14 and TRBJ2-6; the D gene is possibly TRBD1 (5 bases). CDR1 SGHDN and CDR2 FVKESK come from the germline V gene. CDR3 length: 16 residues. The V and J ends lost 7 bases and 3 bases respectively, with 16 bases between them. This chain's CDR3 is CASKMAGLVGANVLTF. The CDR3 region has the DNA TGTGCCAGCAAGATGGCAGGGTTAGTTGGGGCCAACGTCCTGACTTTC.

In its sample, this clone was seen a few times. The chain links TRBV13 to TRBJ2-1; a possible D gene is TRBD2 (6 bases). From germline, CDR1 is PRHDT and CDR2 FYEKMQ (reference sequence). V was clipped by 1 base and J by 12 bases, with 10 bases between them. The CDR3 length is 12 residues. The CDR3 region is CASSLELAGQFF. The CDR3 DNA sequence: TGTGCCAGCAGCTTAGAACTAGCAGGGCAGTTCTTC. The full variable domain, its missing parts supplied by reference TRBV13 and TRBJ2-1, is AAGVIQSPRHLIKEKRETATLKCYPIPRHDTVYWYQQGPGQDPQFLISFYEKMQSDKGSIPDRFSAQQFSDYHSELNMSSLELGDSALYFCASSLELAGQFFGPGTRLTVL.

This chain uses TRBV30 with TRBJ1-5; D not resolved. The CDR3 sequence is 13 residues long. CDR1 and CDR2 (germline): GTSNPN, SVGIG (reference sequence). Trimming pared 5 bases from V and 4 bases from J, leaving 12 bases between. CDR3: CAWGEGGNQPQHF. The CDR3 nucleotides are TGTGCCTGGGGGGAGGGAGGTAATCAGCCCCAGCATTTT.

The genes are TRBV28 and TRBJ1-2; D is perhaps TRBD1 (6 bases). V gave up 7 bases and J gave up 8 bases, with 17 bases separating them. Germline loops: CDR1 MDHEN, CDR2 SYDVKM. The CDR3 has 13 residues. The CDR3 is CASNSLGTTGYTF. The CDR3 nucleotides read TGTGCCAGCAACTCCCTCGGGACAACCGGCTACACCTTC.

This clone was counted between two and nine times. The V gene is TRBV7-3, the J gene TRBJ1-1; no reliable D call. This CDR3 comprises 13 residues. Per the germline V gene, CDR1 is SGHTA and CDR2 is FQGTGA. V lost 0 bases to trimming and J lost 6 bases, with 8 bases between them. CDR3 amino acids: CASSLTSSAEAFF. For the CDR3, the DNA is TGTGCCAGCAGCTTAACCTCATCGGCTGAAGCTTTCTTT.

Only a few counts were recorded for this clone. A read error may account for a junction end that differs from germline. The chain combines TRBV2 with TRBJ2-5; the D is unclear. This CDR3 is 14 amino acids long. Germline V gene data show CDR1 as SNHLY and CDR2 as FYNNEI. For the CDR3, the DNA is TGTGCCAGCAGAGAAGGCCCCGTGGGCAAGACCCAGTACTTC. This codes for CASREGPVGKTQYF.

The V and J genes are TRBV4-3 and TRBJ2-3; TRBD2 might be the D (7 bases). Germline V gene lookup returns CDR1 LGHNA and CDR2 YSLEER. There are 13 residues in the CDR3. V shed 2 bases and J shed 5 bases, with 8 bases lying between them. The CDR3 protein is CASSQRGGDTQYF. The CDR3 region has the DNA TGCGCCAGCAGCCAAAGGGGGGGAGATACGCAGTATTTT.

There are a few counts of this clone. The rearrangement links TRBV7-2 to TRBJ2-3; 13 positions agree with TRBD2. Germline CDR1 and CDR2: SGHTA and FQGNSA. This CDR3 region has 16 residues. Trimming removed 7 bases from V and 2 bases from J; junction bases left unmatched: 6. The CDR3 reads CASTRTSGGYTDTQYF. In nucleotides, the CDR3 is TGTGCCAGCACCAGGACTAGCGGGGGCTACACAGATACGCAGTATTTT.

This clone was seen more than once but under ten times. The sample holds other DNA sequences that translate to the same CDR3. V usage is TRBV7-2 and J usage is TRBJ2-3; 10 positions agree with TRBD2. V was pared by 0 bases and J by 3 bases, with 0 bases of the junction left unmatched. The CDR3 loop spans 15 amino acids. Germline CDR1 SGHTA, CDR2 FQGNSA. CDR3 protein: CASSLASGGTDTQYF. The CDR3 coding sequence is TGTGCCAGCAGCTTAGCTAGCGGGGGGACAGATACGCAGTATTTT.